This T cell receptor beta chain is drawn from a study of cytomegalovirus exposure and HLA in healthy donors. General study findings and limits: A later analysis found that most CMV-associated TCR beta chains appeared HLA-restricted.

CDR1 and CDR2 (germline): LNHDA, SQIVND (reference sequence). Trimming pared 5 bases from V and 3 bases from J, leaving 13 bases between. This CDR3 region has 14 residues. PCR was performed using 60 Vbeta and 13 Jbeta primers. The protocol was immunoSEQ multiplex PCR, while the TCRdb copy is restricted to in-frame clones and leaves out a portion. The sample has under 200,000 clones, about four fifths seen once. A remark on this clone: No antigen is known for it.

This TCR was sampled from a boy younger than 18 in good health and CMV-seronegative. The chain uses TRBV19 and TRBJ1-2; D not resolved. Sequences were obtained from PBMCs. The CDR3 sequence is CASSPAGKYYGYTF. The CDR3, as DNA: TGTGCCAGTAGTCCGGCGGGGAAATACTATGGCTACACCTTC.